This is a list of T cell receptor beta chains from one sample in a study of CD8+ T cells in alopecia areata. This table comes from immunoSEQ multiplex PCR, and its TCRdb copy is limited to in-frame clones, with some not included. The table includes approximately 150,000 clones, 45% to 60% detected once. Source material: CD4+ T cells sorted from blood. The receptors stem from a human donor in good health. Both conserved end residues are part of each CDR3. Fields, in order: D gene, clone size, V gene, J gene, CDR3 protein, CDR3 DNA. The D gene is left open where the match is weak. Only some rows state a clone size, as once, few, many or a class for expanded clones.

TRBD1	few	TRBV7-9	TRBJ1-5	CASRDREGQPQHF	TGTGCCAGCAGAGACAGGGAAGGTCAGCCCCAGCATTTT
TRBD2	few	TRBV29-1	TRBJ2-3	CSAQGSEAGATDTQYF	TGCAGCGCCCAGGGTAGTGAGGCGGGAGCAACAGATACGCAGTATTTT
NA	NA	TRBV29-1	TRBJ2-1	CSVQPAVRGYEQFF	TGCAGCGTACAGCCAGCGGTAAGGGGCTATGAGCAGTTCTTC
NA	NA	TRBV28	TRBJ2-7	CASSLWGDRSYEQYF	TGTGCCAGCAGTTTATGGGGAGACCGCTCCTACGAGCAGTACTTC
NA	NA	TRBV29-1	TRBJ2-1	CSVGKGLSYNEQFF	TGCAGCGTGGGAAAGGGACTGTCCTACAATGAGCAGTTCTTC
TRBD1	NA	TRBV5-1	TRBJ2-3	CASSFRQGDTDTQYF	TGCGCCAGCAGCTTCCGACAGGGGGACACAGATACGCAGTATTTT
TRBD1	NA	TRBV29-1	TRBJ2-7	CSVGSSQGIYEQYF	TGCAGCGTGGGGTCTTCACAGGGGATCTACGAGCAGTACTTC
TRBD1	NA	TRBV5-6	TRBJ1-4	CASSQTGGNEKLFF	TGTGCCAGCAGCCAGACAGGGGGTAATGAAAAACTGTTTTTT
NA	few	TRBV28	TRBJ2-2	CASSSGRAPNTGELFF	NA
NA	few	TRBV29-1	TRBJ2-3	CSVEEGRTDTQYF	TGCAGCGTTGAAGAGGGTCGTACAGATACGCAGTATTTT
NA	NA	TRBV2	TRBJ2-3	CASSEYRRERNTQYF	TGTGCCAGCAGTGAGTACAGGCGAGAACGTAATACGCAGTATTTT
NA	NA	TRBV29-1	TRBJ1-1	CSVATSGTEAFF	TGCAGCGTTGCAACATCTGGCACTGAAGCTTTCTTT
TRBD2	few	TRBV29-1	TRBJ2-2	CSVRTSGTGELFF	TGCAGCGTCCGGACTAGCGGCACCGGGGAGCTGTTTTTT
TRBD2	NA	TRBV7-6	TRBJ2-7	CASSSGLAGVREQYF	TGTGCCAGCAGCTCGGGACTAGCGGGAGTTCGGGAGCAGTACTTC
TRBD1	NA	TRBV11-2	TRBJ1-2	CASSRTGAENYGYTF	TGTGCCAGCAGCAGGACAGGTGCTGAAAACTATGGCTACACCTTC
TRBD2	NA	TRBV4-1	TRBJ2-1	CASSQPERDPYNEQFF	TGCGCCAGCAGCCAACCTGAGCGGGATCCCTACAATGAGCAGTTCTTC
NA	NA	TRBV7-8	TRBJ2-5	CASSFRSKETQYF	TGTGCCAGCAGCTTCAGGTCCAAAGAGACCCAGTACTTC
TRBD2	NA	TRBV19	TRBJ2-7	CASSIGTSGNYEQYF	TGTGCCAGTAGTATTGGGACTAGCGGGAACTACGAGCAGTACTTC
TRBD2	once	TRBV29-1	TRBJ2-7	CSVAPPGLAASYEQYF	TGCAGCGTTGCACCGCCGGGACTAGCGGCTTCCTACGAGCAGTACTTC
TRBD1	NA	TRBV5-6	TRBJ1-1	CASSLKRTGMNTEAFF	TGTGCCAGCAGCTTAAAGAGGACAGGGATGAACACTGAAGCTTTCTTT
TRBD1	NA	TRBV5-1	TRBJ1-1	CASSLEWQGGSEAFF	TGCGCCAGCAGCTTGGAATGGCAGGGGGGTTCTGAAGCTTTCTTT
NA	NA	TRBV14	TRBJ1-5	CASSQDPHQPQHF	TGTGCCAGCAGCCAAGATCCGCATCAGCCCCAGCATTTT
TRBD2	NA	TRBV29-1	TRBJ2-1	CSVEDGGRALVGQFF	TGCAGCGTTGAAGATGGCGGGAGGGCCCTTGTTGGGCAGTTCTTC
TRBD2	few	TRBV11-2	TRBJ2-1	CASSPEEPGLLHGEQFF	TGTGCCAGCAGCCCAGAGGAGCCGGGACTACTGCACGGTGAGCAGTTCTTC
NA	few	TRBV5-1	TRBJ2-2	CASSEQPNTGELFF	TGCGCCAGCAGCGAGCAGCCGAACACCGGGGAGCTGTTTTTT
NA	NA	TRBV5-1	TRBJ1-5	CASSLREGQPQHF	TGCGCCAGCAGCTTGAGGGAAGGACAGCCCCAGCATTTT
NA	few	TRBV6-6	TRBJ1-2	CATKTGSPGGYTF	TGTGCCACCAAAACAGGAAGCCCCGGGGGCTACACCTTC
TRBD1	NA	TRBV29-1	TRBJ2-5	CSARQGETQYF	TGCAGCGCAAGACAGGGGGAGACCCAGTACTTC
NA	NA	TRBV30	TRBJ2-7	CAWSAGQTYEQYF	TGTGCCTGGAGCGCGGGACAGACCTACGAGCAGTACTTC
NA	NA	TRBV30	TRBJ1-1	CAWSVYRNTEAFF	TGTGCCTGGAGTGTATACCGAAACACTGAAGCTTTCTTT
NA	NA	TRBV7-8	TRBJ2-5	CASSLGQETQYF	TGTGCCAGCAGCTTAGGGCAAGAGACCCAGTACTTC
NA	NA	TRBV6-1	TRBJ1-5	CASRNLGPRNQPQHF	TGTGCCAGCAGGAACCTGGGACCGAGAAATCAGCCCCAGCATTTT
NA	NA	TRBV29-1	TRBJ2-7	CSVGNNQGDEQYF	TGCAGCGTTGGAAACAACCAGGGCGACGAGCAGTACTTC